Sequencing of this TCR beta chain was carried out in a study of CD8 T cells in Susac syndrome. From blood CD8+ and CD4+ T cells, the TCR beta chain was sequenced. TEMRA cells underwent FACS enrichment and CD8+ and CD4+ T cells underwent negative isolation. CDR1 KGHSH and CDR2 LQKENI come from the germline V gene. The CDR3 extends over 13 amino acids. V dropped 6 bases and J dropped 4 bases, with 13 bases sitting between them. The RNA, about 0.5 to 1 ug, was put through reverse transcription using random hexamers. TCRdb processed the immunoSEQ multiplex PCR reads anew with MiXCR; each CDR3 protein has one entry. The sample shows about 200,000 distinct CDR3 sequences, around 96% of them seen only once.

This sequence joins TRBV18 and TRBJ2-7; D remains unclear. This sequence originates from a human donor with multiple sclerosis. Input material: CD4+ T cells from PBMCs. Here the CDR3 reads CASSGSSVYEQYF. Written as DNA, the CDR3 is TGTGCCAGCTCGGGTTCTTCGGTATACGAGCAGTACTTC.